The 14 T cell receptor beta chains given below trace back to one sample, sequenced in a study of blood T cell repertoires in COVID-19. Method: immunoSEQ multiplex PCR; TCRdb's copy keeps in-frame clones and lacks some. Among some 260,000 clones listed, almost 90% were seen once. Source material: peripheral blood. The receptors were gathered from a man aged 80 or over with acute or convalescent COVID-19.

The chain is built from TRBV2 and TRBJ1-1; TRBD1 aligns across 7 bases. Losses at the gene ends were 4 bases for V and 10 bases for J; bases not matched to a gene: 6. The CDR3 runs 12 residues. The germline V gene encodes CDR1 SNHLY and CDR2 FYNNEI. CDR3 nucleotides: TGTGCCAGCAGTGTTACAGGGGATTCAGCTTTCTTT. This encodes CASSVTGDSAFF.

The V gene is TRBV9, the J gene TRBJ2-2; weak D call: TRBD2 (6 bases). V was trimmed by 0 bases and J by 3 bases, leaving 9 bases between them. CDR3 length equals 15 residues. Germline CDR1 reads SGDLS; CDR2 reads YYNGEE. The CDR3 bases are TGTGCCAGCAGCGTAGGGGCTAGCGACACCGGGGAGCTGTTTTTT. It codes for CASSVGASDTGELFF.

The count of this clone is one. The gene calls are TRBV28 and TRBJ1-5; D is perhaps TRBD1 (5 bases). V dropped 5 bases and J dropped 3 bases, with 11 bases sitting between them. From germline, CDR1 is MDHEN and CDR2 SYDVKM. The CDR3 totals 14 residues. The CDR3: CASSERTPNQPQHF. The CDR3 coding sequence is TGTGCCAGCAGTGAGAGGACACCCAATCAGCCCCAGCATTTT.

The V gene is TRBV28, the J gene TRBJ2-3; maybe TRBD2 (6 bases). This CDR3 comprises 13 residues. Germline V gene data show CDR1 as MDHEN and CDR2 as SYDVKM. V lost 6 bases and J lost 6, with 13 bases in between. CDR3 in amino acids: CASRKAGTDTQYF. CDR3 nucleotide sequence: TGTGCCAGCAGGAAAGCGGGTACGGATACGCAGTATTTT.

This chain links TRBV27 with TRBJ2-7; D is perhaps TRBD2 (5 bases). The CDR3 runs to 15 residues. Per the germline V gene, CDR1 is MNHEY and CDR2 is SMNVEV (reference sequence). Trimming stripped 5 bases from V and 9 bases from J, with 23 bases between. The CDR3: CASSPGLREGRGQYF. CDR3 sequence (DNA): TGTGCCAGCAGTCCCGGCTTACGGGAAGGCCGAGGGCAGTACTTC.

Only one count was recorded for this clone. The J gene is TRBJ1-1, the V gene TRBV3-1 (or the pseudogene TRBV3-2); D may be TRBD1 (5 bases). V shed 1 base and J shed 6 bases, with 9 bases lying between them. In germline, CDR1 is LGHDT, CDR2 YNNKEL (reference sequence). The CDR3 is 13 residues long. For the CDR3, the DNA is TGTGCCAGCAGCCAAGCTCAGGGTCCTGAAGCTTTCTTT. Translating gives CASSQAQGPEAFF.

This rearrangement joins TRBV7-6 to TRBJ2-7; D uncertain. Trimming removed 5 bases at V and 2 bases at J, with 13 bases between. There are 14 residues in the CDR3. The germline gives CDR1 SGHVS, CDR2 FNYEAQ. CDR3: CASSLRLDTYEQYF. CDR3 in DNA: TGTGCCAGCAGCCTCCGACTGGATACCTACGAGCAGTACTTC.

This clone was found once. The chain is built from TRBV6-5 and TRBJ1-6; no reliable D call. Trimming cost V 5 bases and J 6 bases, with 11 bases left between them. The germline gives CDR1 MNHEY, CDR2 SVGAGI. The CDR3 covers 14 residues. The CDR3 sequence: CASSPEQPNSPLHF. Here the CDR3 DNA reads TGTGCCAGCAGTCCCGAACAGCCTAATTCACCCCTCCACTTT.

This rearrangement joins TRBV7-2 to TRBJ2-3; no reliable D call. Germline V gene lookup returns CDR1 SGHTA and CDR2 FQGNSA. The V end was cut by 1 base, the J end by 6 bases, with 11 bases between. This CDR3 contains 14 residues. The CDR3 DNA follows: TGTGCCAGCAGCTTAGTTGGGCCCCAGGATACGCAGTATTTT. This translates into CASSLVGPQDTQYF.

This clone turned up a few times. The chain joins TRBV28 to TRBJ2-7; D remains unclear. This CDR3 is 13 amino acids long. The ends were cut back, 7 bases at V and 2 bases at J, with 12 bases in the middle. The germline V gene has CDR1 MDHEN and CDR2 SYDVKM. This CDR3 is CASNRQVTYEQYF. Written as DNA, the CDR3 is TGTGCCAGCAACCGACAAGTTACCTACGAGCAGTACTTC. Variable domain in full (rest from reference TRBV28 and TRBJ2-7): DVKVTQSSRYLVKRTGEKVFLECVQDMDHENMFWYRQDPGLGLRLIYFSYDVKMKEKGDIPEGYSVSREKKERFSLILESASTNQTSMYLCASNRQVTYEQYFGPGTRLTVT.

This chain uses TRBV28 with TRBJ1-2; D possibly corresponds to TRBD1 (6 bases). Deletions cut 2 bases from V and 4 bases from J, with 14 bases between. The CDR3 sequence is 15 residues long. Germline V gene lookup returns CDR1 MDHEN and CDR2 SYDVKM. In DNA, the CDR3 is TGTGCCAGCAGTTTAGAGGGGGTGAGGATCTATGGCTACACCTTC. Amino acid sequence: CASSLEGVRIYGYTF.

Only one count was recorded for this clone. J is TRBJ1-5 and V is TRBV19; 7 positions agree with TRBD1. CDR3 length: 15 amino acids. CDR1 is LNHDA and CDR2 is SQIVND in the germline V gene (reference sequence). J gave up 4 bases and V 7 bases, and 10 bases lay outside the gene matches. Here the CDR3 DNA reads TGTGCCAGTAAAGTTACAGGGGCGAGAAATCAGCCCCAGCATTTT. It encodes CASKVTGARNQPQHF.

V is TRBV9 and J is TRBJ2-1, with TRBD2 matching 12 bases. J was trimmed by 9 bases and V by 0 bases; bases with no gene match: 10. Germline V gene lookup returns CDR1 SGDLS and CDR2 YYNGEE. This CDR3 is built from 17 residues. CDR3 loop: CASSVVGLTSGGSEQFF. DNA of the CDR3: TGTGCCAGCAGCGTAGTAGGCTTGACTAGCGGGGGATCTGAGCAGTTCTTC.

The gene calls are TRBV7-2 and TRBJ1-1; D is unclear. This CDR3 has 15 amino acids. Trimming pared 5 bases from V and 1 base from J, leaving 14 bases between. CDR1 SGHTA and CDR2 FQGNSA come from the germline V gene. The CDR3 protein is CASSLVIVSNTEAFF. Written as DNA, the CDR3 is TGTGCCAGCAGCCTCGTCATAGTTTCGAACACTGAAGCTTTCTTT.